This T cell receptor beta chain was captured by sequencing in a study of OX40 agonist ivuxolimab in advanced cancers. Sampling of blood occurred at baseline, cycle 4 day 1, and cycle 7 day 1. TCRdb's table, derived via immunoSEQ multiplex PCR, lists solely in-frame clones and lacks some. Here the sample spans 34,000 or so clones, over 75% being singletons. CDR1 and CDR2 from the germline V gene are MNHEY and SVGAGI. The CDR3 has 11 residues. Trimming removed 7 bases from V and 8 bases from J, with 11 bases in between. The study, taken as a whole, reports: The study found that CD8+ T cells averaged more expanded clones than CD4+.

Remarks on this clone: What it binds is unknown.

This receptor was identified in an adult with an advanced solid tumor such as melanoma, head and neck, liver or kidney cancer. The chain recombines TRBV6-5 with TRBJ1-1; no clear D gene. Sequencing was performed on CD4+ or CD8+ T cells sorted from blood, taken in a trial of the OX40 agonist ivuxolimab. CDR3 residues: CASKWVEEAFF. The CDR3 coding sequence is TGTGCCAGCAAGTGGGTGGAGGAAGCTTTCTTT.